This T cell receptor (beta chain) was recorded in a study of neurological immune-mediated disorders. Whole-study results and caveats: CDR3 amino acid sequences found in expanded clones were never shared across subjects, suggesting private repertoires in all groups. TCR clonal expansion peaked in HTLV-1-associated myelopathy patients and was lowest in multiple sclerosis patients.

By 5'RACE with 10-nucleotide random UMIs, the cDNA was made. Using its own MiXCR run on the 5' RACE reads, TCRdb lists one record per CDR3 protein. This table holds about 16,000 distinct CDR3 sequences, 7% to 9.5% found once. At least ten counts were recorded for this clonotype. The antigen is undetermined. The sorted-subset TCR libraries were prepared using some 960,000 CD4+ or CD8+ T cells as the starting material. Germline values: CDR1 MDHEN, CDR2 SYDVKM. The CDR3 is 11 residues long. The V gene lost 6 bases and the J gene lost 7 bases, with 10 bases spanning the gap. This TCR was recovered from a man in his fifties in good health. This chain uses TRBV28 with TRBJ2-7, with a possible D match to TRBD2 (5 bases). Sequencing was performed on CD8+ T cells from blood. CDR3 sequence (DNA): TGTGCCAGCAGGACTGAGCGGGAGCAGTACTTC. Residues: CASRTEREQYF.